This T cell receptor (beta chain) was captured by sequencing in a study of cytomegalovirus exposure and HLA in healthy donors. Study in general: The approximately 120 validation repertoires used the same platform as the 650 to 850 first-cohort repertoires (as reported by a later analysis).

CDR1 and CDR2 from the germline V gene are SGHTA and FQGNSA. This CDR3 spans 18 amino acids. V lost 5 bases to trimming and J lost 8 bases; unmatched junction nucleotides: 21. For this clone: Antigen specificity is unknown.

The repertoire was sequenced with immunoSEQ multiplex PCR; TCRdb's copy has only in-frame clones and lacks some. In the table there are roughly 150,000 clones, about nine tenths of which are singletons. Overall study findings and caveats: Reportedly, cytomegalovirus status was diagnosed with high sensitivity and specificity. The study recorded 150 to 200 TCR beta chains that were cytomegalovirus-associated.

The sequenced sample was PBMCs. The rearrangement uses TRBV7-2 and TRBJ2-1; TRBD2 matches at 7 bases. This sequence was found in a woman aged 18-29 years in good health and CMV-seropositive. The CDR3 DNA follows: TGTGCCAGCAGCCCACTCGTGGAGTGGCGGGAGAGGCGCGATGAGCAGTTCTTC. Amino acids: CASSPLVEWRERRDEQFF.